These 20 T cell receptor beta chains came from one sample sequenced in a study of T cell responses to AZD1222 COVID-19 vaccine. TCRdb's table, derived via immunoSEQ multiplex PCR, lists solely in-frame clones and lacks some. The sample contains approximately 88,000 clones, 60% to 80% of which appear only once. The sequencing here drew on peripheral blood, taken on day 0 of AZD1222 vaccination. Source of these receptors: an adult in good health.

The chain couples TRBV7-2 to TRBJ2-1; TRBD1 matches 8 bases. The CDR3 extends over 16 amino acids. The V gene's germline CDR1 is SGHTA and CDR2 FQGNSA. Losses at the gene ends were 6 bases for V and 4 bases for J; bases not matched to a gene: 11. The CDR3 bases are TGTGCCAGCAGAAAAGCAGGGGGCGAGGGTTACAATGAGCAGTTCTTC. Its protein is CASRKAGGEGYNEQFF. The full variable domain, completed using reference TRBV7-2 and TRBJ2-1, is GAGVSQSPSNKVTEKGKDVELRCDPISGHTALYWYRQSLGQGLEFLIYFQGNSAPDKSGLPSDRFSAERTGGSVSTLTIQRTQQEDSAVYLCASRKAGGEGYNEQFFGPGTRLTVL.

The genes are TRBV9 and TRBJ2-1, with D perhaps matching TRBD1 (6 bases). V was cut by 4 bases and J by 6 bases, with 17 bases left in between. The germline V gene has CDR1 SGDLS and CDR2 YYNGEE. This CDR3 region has 15 residues. The CDR3: CASSKQGTSVNEQFF. In DNA, the CDR3 is TGTGCCAGCAGCAAACAGGGAACTTCAGTCAATGAGCAGTTCTTC.

The chain employs TRBV10-2 and TRBJ2-2; D is unresolved. Germline CDR1 reads WSHSY; CDR2 reads SAAADI. This CDR3 is 14 amino acids long. The germline V and J ends were trimmed by 6 bases and 3 bases, with 11 bases remaining between them. Here the CDR3 reads CASSLREDTGELFF. The CDR3 region has the DNA TGCGCCAGCAGCCTGAGAGAGGACACCGGGGAGCTGTTTTTT.

This clone was seen once. The chain joins TRBV2 to TRBJ1-3; 7 bases fit TRBD1. Germline CDR1 reads SNHLY; CDR2 reads FYNNEI. The CDR3 consists of 14 residues. V lost 6 bases to trimming and J lost 0 bases; unmatched junction nucleotides: 2. CDR3 sequence: CASRDRNSGNTIYF. The CDR3 DNA sequence: TGTGCCAGCAGGGACAGGAACTCTGGAAACACCATATATTTT.

Only a few counts were recorded for this clone. This chain links TRBV18 with TRBJ2-5, with a tentative D call TRBD2 (6 bases). The CDR3 contains 15 residues. Germline V gene sequence: CDR1 KGHSH, CDR2 LQKENI. V was clipped by 3 bases and J by 2 bases, with 13 bases between them. The CDR3 region has the DNA TGTGCCAGCTCACCCGGGTCCCGGGAGCAAGAGACCCAGTACTTC. This sequence encodes CASSPGSREQETQYF.

This sequence joins TRBV12-3 or TRBV12-4 and TRBJ2-7, with 9 positions matching TRBD1. The CDR3 contains 13 residues. J was trimmed by 6 bases and V by 5 bases; bases with no gene match: 5. The CDR3 nucleotides are TGTGCCAGCAGTCATCGACAGGGGGGCGAGCAGTACTTC. Amino acids: CASSHRQGGEQYF.

This chain joins TRBV5-1 and TRBJ2-3, with D uncertain. Trimming removed 4 bases at V and 1 base at J, with 13 bases between. CDR3 size: 15 residues. Germline CDR1 is SGHRS and CDR2 is YFSETQ. CDR3 sequence reads: CASSTGAVGTDTQYF. CDR3 in DNA: TGCGCCAGCAGCACTGGTGCTGTGGGCACAGATACGCAGTATTTT.

The chain joins TRBV19 to TRBJ1-1; a possible D gene is TRBD1 (5 bases). Germline lookup yields CDR1 LNHDA and CDR2 SQIVND (reference sequence). The CDR3 spans 15 residues. V was trimmed by 9 bases and J by 0 bases, leaving 17 bases between them. For the CDR3, the DNA is TGTGCCAGCCGTGGGCAGGGCGCCATGAACACTGAAGCTTTCTTT. Protein: CASRGQGAMNTEAFF. The whole variable domain, remainder taken from reference TRBV19 and TRBJ1-1, is DGGITQSPKYLFRKEGQNVTLSCEQNLNHDAMYWYRQDPGQGLRLIYYSQIVNDFQKGDIAEGYSVSREKKESFPLTVTSAQKNPTAFYLCASRGQGAMNTEAFFGQGTRLTVV.

The genes are TRBV18 and TRBJ1-1, with D perhaps TRBD1 (6 bases). CDR3 length equals 15 residues. V was pared by 2 bases and J by 2 bases, with 12 bases between. Germline CDR1 is KGHSH and CDR2 is LQKENI. CDR3 nucleotides: TGTGCCAGCTCACCAGGGGGGGGCCTAAACACTGAAGCTTTCTTT. It specifies CASSPGGGLNTEAFF.

V usage is TRBV28 and J usage is TRBJ2-2, with TRBD1 identical over 7 bases. CDR3 length: 13 amino acids. CDR1 is MDHEN and CDR2 is SYDVKM in the germline V gene. With 7 bases clipped from V and 6 bases from J, the junction kept 5 bases outside the gene matches. The CDR3 sequence is CASKPGGSGELFF. Here the CDR3 DNA reads TGTGCCAGCAAACCAGGGGGTTCCGGGGAGCTGTTTTTT. Using reference TRBV28 and TRBJ2-2 for the parts outside the CDR3, the full variable domain is DVKVTQSSRYLVKRTGEKVFLECVQDMDHENMFWYRQDPGLGLRLIYFSYDVKMKEKGDIPEGYSVSREKKERFSLILESASTNQTSMYLCASKPGGSGELFFGEGSRLTVL.

This clone was counted only a few times. This sequence joins TRBV10-1 and TRBJ1-2; D is uncertain. V gave up 0 bases and J gave up 8 bases, with 7 bases separating them. The CDR3 length is 12 residues. Germline lookup yields CDR1 WNHNN and CDR2 SYGVQD (reference sequence). The CDR3 sequence: CASSESGVGYTF. The CDR3 DNA reads TGCGCCAGCAGTGAGTCTGGGGTCGGCTACACCTTC.

The V and J genes are TRBV15 and TRBJ1-5, with a weak D call TRBD1 (5 bases). V was cut by 1 base and J by 8 bases, with 15 bases left in between. The CDR3 is 15 amino acids. The V gene's germline CDR1 is LNHNV and CDR2 YYDKDF (reference sequence). CDR3 residues: CATSRVEGFPKPQHF. The DNA for the CDR3 is TGTGCCACCAGCAGAGTTGAGGGGTTCCCTAAGCCCCAGCATTTT.

This chain links TRBV9 with TRBJ2-7, with D perhaps TRBD2 (7 bases). CDR1 is SGDLS and CDR2 is YYNGEE in the germline V gene. The CDR3 runs to 15 residues. The V end was cut by 4 bases, the J end by 5 bases, with 19 bases between. The CDR3 coding sequence is TGTGCCAGCAGCCCCTTCGGGGGGCACGGGAACGAGCAGTACTTC. Translation: CASSPFGGHGNEQYF.

The V call is TRBV7-9, the J call TRBJ2-7, with D maybe TRBD2 (6 bases). The CDR3 has 14 amino acids. Germline loops: CDR1 SEHNR, CDR2 FQNEAQ (reference sequence). The ends were cut back, 2 bases at V and 5 bases at J, with 13 bases in the middle. CDR3 coding DNA: TGTGCCAGCAGCTTATCTACTAGCATCGACGAGCAGTACTTC. Protein sequence: CASSLSTSIDEQYF. Complete variable domain (other parts from reference TRBV7-9 and TRBJ2-7): DTGVSQNPRHKITKRGQNVTFRCDPISEHNRLYWYRQTLGQGPEFLTYFQNEAQLEKSRLLSDRFSAERPKGSFSTLEIQRTEQGDSAMYLCASSLSTSIDEQYFGPGTRLTVT.

The V gene is TRBV19, the J gene TRBJ2-5; no reliable D call. This CDR3 spans 9 amino acids. Germline loops: CDR1 LNHDA, CDR2 SQIVND (reference sequence). V lost 11 bases to trimming and J lost 3 bases, with 4 bases between them. The CDR3 region is CAGKETQYF. The CDR3 nucleotides are TGTGCCGGAAAAGAGACCCAGTACTTC.

The chain joins TRBV30 to TRBJ2-5, with D hard to call. Germline CDR1 is GTSNPN and CDR2 is SVGIG (reference sequence). This CDR3 is built from 11 residues. V was clipped by 5 bases and J by 4 bases, with 8 bases between them. This CDR3 reads CAWSTSETQYF. Here the CDR3 DNA reads TGTGCCTGGTCGACTTCAGAGACCCAGTACTTC.

V usage is TRBV4-1 and J usage is TRBJ1-4; D remains ambiguous. Germline-derived CDR1 and CDR2 are MGHRA and YSYEKL. The ends were cut back, 5 bases at V and 5 bases at J, with 15 bases in the middle. The CDR3 totals 15 residues. The CDR3 nucleotides are TGCGCCAGCAGCAACCGGGGATCCCAGAATGAAAAACTGTTTTTT. Protein sequence: CASSNRGSQNEKLFF.

The chain couples TRBV18 to TRBJ1-2; D ambiguous. Trimming took off 3 bases at V and 1 base at J, with 12 bases between the two ends. Germline CDR1 is KGHSH and CDR2 is LQKENI. The CDR3 has 15 amino acids. Written as DNA, the CDR3 is TGTGCCAGCTCACCCTCGGCAGCAGTTAACTATGGCTACACCTTC. Protein sequence: CASSPSAAVNYGYTF.

This clone was seen only a few times. The V call is TRBV15, the J call TRBJ2-4; TRBD1 matches 7 bases. Per the germline V gene, CDR1 is LNHNV and CDR2 is YYDKDF (reference sequence). V trimming: 0 bases; J trimming: 4 bases; junction bases outside the gene matches: 0. The CDR3 sequence is 14 residues long. The CDR3 is CATSRDRGKNIQYF. CDR3 bases: TGTGCCACCAGCAGAGACAGGGGGAAAAACATTCAGTACTTC.

The chain couples TRBV27 to TRBJ1-1; D may be TRBD1 (6 bases). Germline CDR1 reads MNHEY; CDR2 reads SMNVEV (reference sequence). Deletions cut 4 bases from V and 3 bases from J, with 12 bases between. This CDR3 comprises 14 residues. CDR3 DNA: TGTGCCAGCAGTTCCAGGGGCGCTTACACTGAAGCTTTCTTT. It codes for CASSSRGAYTEAFF.